These 24 T cell receptor beta chains share one sample of origin, sequenced in a study of T cell responses to AZD1222 COVID-19 vaccine. Libraries were prepared by immunoSEQ multiplex PCR; TCRdb keeps only in-frame clonotypes and omits some of them. The sample contains 200,000 or so clones, approximately 94% of which appear only once. The input for sequencing was peripheral blood, taken 28 days after the second AZD1222 dose. Source of these receptors: an adult who received the AZD1222 COVID-19 vaccine.

The CDR3 sequence is CASTPGLLSGNTIYF. CDR3 nucleotides: TGCGCCAGCACCCCAGGCCTGTTGAGTGGAAACACCATATATTTT. J is TRBJ1-3 and V is TRBV23-1; D remains unclear. TRBV23-1 is an ORF for which the function is uncertain. The ends were cut back, 7 bases at V and 3 bases at J, with 16 bases in the middle. The length of the CDR3 is 15 residues.

The chain combines TRBV18 with TRBJ1-4; no definite D call. Trimming shortened V by 2 bases and J by 5 bases, and 9 bases separated the two germline ends. Germline CDR1 is KGHSH and CDR2 is LQKENI. This CDR3 spans 14 amino acids. CDR3 bases: TGTGCCAGCTCACCAGGTAGCAGAAATGAAAAACTGTTTTTT. As protein: CASSPGSRNEKLFF.

The chain uses TRBV11-2 and TRBJ1-6; D not certain. CDR1 is SGHAT and CDR2 is FQNNGV in the germline V gene. Trimming took 0 bases from V and 4 from J, leaving 7 bases between them. This CDR3 contains 15 residues. Here the CDR3 DNA reads TGTGCCAGCAGCTTAGAAAACCCTTATAATTCACCCCTCCACTTT. This gives the protein CASSLENPYNSPLHF.

This clone occurred once. This CDR3 is CASSSRRYTEAFF. The CDR3 DNA reads TGTGCCAGCAGTTCTCGAAGGTACACTGAAGCTTTCTTT. The J gene is TRBJ1-1, the V gene TRBV6-5; no clear D. V was pared by 4 bases and J by 3 bases, with 9 bases between. The germline CDR1 and CDR2 sequences are MNHEY and SVGAGI. CDR3 length: 13 residues.

The V call is TRBV7-9, the J call TRBJ2-7; D assignment may be TRBD1 or TRBD2 (6 bases each). The CDR3 sequence is 15 residues long. Germline V CDR1 and CDR2: SEHNR, FQNEAQ (reference sequence). V was cut by 5 bases and J by 1 base, with 15 bases left in between. CDR3 coding DNA: TGTGCCAGCAGCCGAGCATGGGGGGCGTCCTACGAGCAGTACTTC. This gives the protein CASSRAWGASYEQYF.

J is TRBJ2-1 and V is TRBV3-1 (or the pseudogene TRBV3-2); no clear D. The germline gives CDR1 LGHDT, CDR2 YNNKEL (reference sequence). The CDR3 has 14 residues. Trimming stripped 2 bases from V and 5 bases from J, with 10 bases between. Here the CDR3 DNA reads TGTGCCAGCAGCCAACGGAGTCTTAACAATGAGCAGTTCTTC. Residues: CASSQRSLNNEQFF.

This sequence joins TRBV18 and TRBJ2-2, with TRBD2 identical over 14 bases. The CDR3 has 19 residues. Germline V lookup: CDR1 KGHSH, CDR2 LQKENI. The J segment lost 2 bases and the V segment lost 1 base, leaving 6 bases of the junction unmatched. CDR3 in DNA: TGTGCCAGCTCACCACTCCAAGGGACTAGCGGGGGTAACACCGGGGAGCTGTTTTTT. It is translated as CASSPLQGTSGGNTGELFF.

The rearrangement joins TRBV6-5 to TRBJ1-5; D gene ambiguous. The CDR3 spans 12 residues. The V end was cut by 8 bases, the J end by 3 bases, with 8 bases between. Germline lookup yields CDR1 MNHEY and CDR2 SVGAGI. The CDR3 bases are TGTGCCAGCTCGCCCATCAATCAGCCCCAGCATTTT. Translating it yields CASSPINQPQHF.

This clone has just one count. V is TRBV5-1 and J is TRBJ1-1; no firm D call. The CDR3 runs to 15 residues. The germline CDR1 and CDR2 sequences are SGHRS and YFSETQ. The V and J ends lost 2 bases and 8 bases respectively, with 19 bases between them. For the CDR3, the DNA is TGCGCCAGCAGCTTCGCCGGATCAGAGGAAGGGGAAGCTTTCTTT. Translating gives CASSFAGSEEGEAFF.

This clone came up once. The chain links TRBV10-3 to TRBJ1-6; no firm D call. Germline CDR1 ENHRY, CDR2 SYGVKD. The CDR3 length is 15 residues. Deletions cut 2 bases from V and 10 bases from J, with 15 bases between. CDR3 bases: TGTGCCATCAGTGAGGATCCTCCGAGGCGGTCACCCCTCCACTTT. Its translation: CAISEDPPRRSPLHF.

The chain links TRBV7-3 to TRBJ2-2; D remains ambiguous. In germline, CDR1 is SGHTA, CDR2 FQGTGA. Deletions cut 0 bases from V and 0 bases from J, with 8 bases between. The CDR3 is made up of 16 amino acids. CDR3 sequence: CASSLTAPANTGELFF. In DNA, the CDR3 is TGTGCCAGCAGCTTAACAGCGCCGGCGAACACCGGGGAGCTGTTTTTT.

This chain connects TRBV7-2 to TRBJ2-7; TRBD1 matches at 9 bases. Losses at the gene ends were 5 bases for V and 3 bases for J; bases not matched to a gene: 5. This CDR3 is built from 14 residues. CDR1 is SGHTA and CDR2 is FQGNSA in the germline V gene. In DNA form, the CDR3 reads TGTGCCAGCAGCCCTCGACAGGGGGTCTACGAGCAGTACTTC. The encoded protein is CASSPRQGVYEQYF.

This clone has just one count. The gene calls are TRBV30 and TRBJ1-6, with unresolved D. The germline V gene has CDR1 GTSNPN and CDR2 SVGIG (reference sequence). Trimming took off 0 bases at V and 8 bases at J, with 11 bases between the two ends. This CDR3 region has 14 residues. In nucleotides, the CDR3 is TGTGCCTGGAGTGTACTGATGGTTGATTCACCCCTCCACTTT. It translates to CAWSVLMVDSPLHF.

This clone has a handful of counts. The chain carries TRBV29-1 and TRBJ2-3; TRBD2 matches 9 bases. The V and J ends lost 5 bases and 5 bases, in that order; junction bases with no gene match: 11. Germline V gives CDR1 SQVTM, CDR2 ANQGSEA. This CDR3 spans 15 amino acids. The CDR3 spells CSVTNSGGGGDTQYF. The DNA for the CDR3 is TGCAGCGTTACCAATAGCGGGGGAGGCGGAGATACGCAGTATTTT.

V and J are TRBV18 and TRBJ2-1, with D maybe TRBD2 (6 bases). V gave up 6 bases and J gave up 3 bases, with 12 bases separating them. The germline V gene has CDR1 KGHSH and CDR2 LQKENI. The CDR3 contains 14 residues. The CDR3 sequence: CASSPGENYNEQFF. DNA of the CDR3: TGTGCCAGCTCCCCGGGGGAGAACTACAATGAGCAGTTCTTC. The whole variable domain, filled in from reference TRBV18 and TRBJ2-1, reads NAGVMQNPRHLVRRRGQEARLRCSPMKGHSHVYWYRQLPEEGLKFMVYLQKENIIDESGMPKERFSAEFPKEGPSILRIQQVVRGDSAAYFCASSPGENYNEQFFGPGTRLTVL.

The gene calls are TRBV5-8 and TRBJ2-5; D is unclear. Per germline, CDR1 SGHTS and CDR2 YDEGEE. V dropped 2 bases and J dropped 5 bases, with 10 bases sitting between them. The CDR3 loop spans 13 amino acids. CDR3 region: CASSFPDGETQYF. CDR3 bases: TGTGCCAGCAGCTTCCCGGACGGGGAGACCCAGTACTTC.

This chain joins TRBV7-3 and TRBJ2-7, with D possibly called TRBD1 or TRBD2 (6 bases each). V was pared by 5 bases and J by 9 bases, with 17 bases between. Germline-derived CDR1 and CDR2 are SGHTA and FQGTGA. CDR3 length: 13 residues. The DNA of the CDR3 is TGTGCCAGCAGCGGGGGGCCTCCCTGGGGGCAGTACTTC. It encodes CASSGGPPWGQYF.

The chain couples TRBV18 to TRBJ1-2; D is undetermined. With 1 base removed from V and 0 bases from J, the gap between germline ends came to 9 bases. The CDR3 length is 15 residues. Germline-derived CDR1 and CDR2 are KGHSH and LQKENI. The DNA of the CDR3 is TGTGCCAGCTCACCACGGCAGGCCCCTAACTATGGCTACACCTTC. Its protein is CASSPRQAPNYGYTF.

The chain links TRBV11-2 to TRBJ2-6, with D tentatively TRBD2 (6 bases). V was shortened by 5 bases and J by 2 bases, with 16 bases between the two germline ends. CDR1 is SGHAT and CDR2 is FQNNGV in the germline V gene. This CDR3 is 17 amino acids long. The CDR3 bases are TGTGCCAGCAGCCAGACCAGGGAGGTCACTGGGGCCAACGTCCTGACTTTC. Its protein is CASSQTREVTGANVLTF.

This chain connects TRBV11-1 to TRBJ1-2; 9 nucleotides line up with TRBD1. From germline, CDR1 is SGHAT and CDR2 FQDESV (reference sequence). The CDR3 runs to 14 residues. After removal of 5 bases from V and 6 bases from J, the junction contained 7 bases not matched to a gene. This CDR3 reads CASSRGTGSNGYTF. The CDR3 region has the DNA TGTGCCAGCAGCCGGGGGACAGGGTCGAATGGCTACACCTTC. Filled out from reference TRBV11-1 and TRBJ1-2, the complete variable domain reads EAEVAQSPRYKITEKSQAVAFWCDPISGHATLYWYRQILGQGPELLVQFQDESVVDDSQLPKDRFSAERLKGVDSTLKIQPAELGDSAMYLCASSRGTGSNGYTFGSGTRLTVV.

The chain links TRBV28 to TRBJ1-1; D perhaps matches TRBD1 (5 bases). This CDR3 is 14 amino acids long. V shed 5 bases and J shed 7 bases, with 17 bases lying between them. Germline CDR1 MDHEN, CDR2 SYDVKM. This CDR3 is CASSGGGAMNEAFF. Written as DNA, the CDR3 is TGTGCCAGCAGTGGAGGTGGGGCGATGAATGAAGCTTTCTTT.

The gene calls are TRBV29-1 and TRBJ2-1; 10 bases map to TRBD1. The V segment lost 7 bases and the J segment 5 bases; nucleotides outside the gene matches: 8. Germline lookup yields CDR1 SQVTM and CDR2 ANQGSEA. This CDR3 contains 14 residues. The CDR3 bases are TGCAGCGCCACGGGACAGGGGTCGAACAATGAGCAGTTCTTC. This encodes CSATGQGSNNEQFF.

This sequence joins TRBV29-1 and TRBJ1-1, with unresolved D. Germline V gene data show CDR1 as SQVTM and CDR2 as ANQGSEA. CDR3 size: 14 residues. V was cut by 3 bases and J by 5 bases, with 16 bases left in between. CDR3 bases: TGCAGCGTTGAGGAAGGCGGGAGCGGGACTGAAGCTTTCTTT. As protein: CSVEEGGSGTEAFF. Full variable domain (rest looked up from reference TRBV29-1 and TRBJ1-1): SAVISQKPSRDICQRGTSLTIQCQVDSQVTMMFWYRQQPGQSLTLIATANQGSEATYESGFVIDKFPISRPNLTFSTLTVSNMSPEDSSIYLCSVEEGGSGTEAFFGQGTRLTVV.

V usage is TRBV28 and J usage is TRBJ1-2, with TRBD1 matching over 7 bases. The germline V gene has CDR1 MDHEN and CDR2 SYDVKM. V dropped 2 bases and J dropped 2; count of bases not matched to a gene: 5. The CDR3 has 15 residues. CDR3 DNA sequence: TGTGCCAGCAGTTTACCACAGGGGTCGAACTATGGCTACACCTTC. Amino acid sequence: CASSLPQGSNYGYTF.